Here is one TCR beta chain with its context. Its antigen remains unknown. TCRdb used MiXCR to reprocess the reads, holding one entry per CDR3 protein. Of approximately 990,000 distinct CDR3 sequences in the sample, approximately 31% were seen once. The sample is drawn from a study of T cell repertoires in cytomegalovirus infection. CDR3 length: 14 residues. Trimming at V came to 5 bases and at J to 8 bases, leaving 8 bases not matched to a gene. Germline CDR1 SGHVS, CDR2 FNYEAQ. The sample consisted of cultured CD8+ T cells from PBMCs, taken from culture after CMV antigen stimulation. The sequence was collected from a human donor in good health (CMV status not recorded). Some clones in this sample may be carry-over from other donors' samples. The V and J genes are TRBV7-6 and TRBJ1-4; 7 nucleotides match TRBD1. Here the CDR3 DNA reads TGTGCCAGCAGCGGGAGGGGGCGCGGAGAAAAACTGTTTTTT. The encoded protein is CASSGRGRGEKLFF. The full variable domain, rest sourced from reference TRBV7-6 and TRBJ1-4, is GAGVSQSPRYKVTKRGQDVALRCDPISGHVSLYWYRQALGQGPEFLTYFNYEAQQDKSGLPNDRFSAERPEGSISTLTIQRTEQRDSAMYRCASSGRGRGEKLFFGSGTQLSVL.